This TCR beta chain was obtained from a study of shared clonotypes between healthy human individuals. This clone has just one count. A much larger clone differs from this one at a single base, so this may be a read error. Clones were sequenced by immunoSEQ multiplex PCR, and TCRdb holds only the in-frame ones, with some missing. The sample lists 490,000 or so clones, roughly 78% occurring once. Sequencing was performed on PBMCs. The clonotype was recovered from a woman aged 40 to 50 in good health. Some clones in this sample may be carry-over from other donors' samples.

The CDR3 coding sequence is TGTGCCAGCAGTAGCGGGAGGGGCACCGGGGAGCTGTTTTTT. This sequence encodes CASSSGRGTGELFF. The chain recombines TRBV25-1 with TRBJ2-2, with 10 positions matching TRBD2. V lost 5 bases to trimming and J lost 4 bases; unmatched junction nucleotides: 1. The germline V gene encodes CDR1 MGHDK and CDR2 SYGVNS. This CDR3 is 14 amino acids long.